These 18 T cell receptor beta chains were sequenced from one sample in a study of blood T cell repertoires in COVID-19. Some clones are missing from TCRdb's copy, which holds only in-frame ones; the method was immunoSEQ multiplex PCR. The sample contains about 200,000 clones, about 86% of which appear only once. Sequencing was done on a sample of PBMCs or T cells enriched from blood (not recorded which). All receptors come from a woman aged 30 to 39 who had been exposed to COVID-19.

This chain links TRBV14 with TRBJ1-1; D gene ambiguous. V was trimmed by 0 bases and J by 7 bases, leaving 12 bases between them. In germline, CDR1 is SGHDN, CDR2 FVKESK. CDR3 length: 14 amino acids. The CDR3: CASSQDSVLVEAFF. The CDR3 nucleotides are TGTGCCAGCAGCCAAGACTCCGTGTTAGTTGAAGCTTTCTTT.

This clone occurred a few times. The J gene is TRBJ1-5, the V gene TRBV5-6, with D possibly being TRBD1 (6 bases). The length of the CDR3 is 15 residues. The germline gives CDR1 SGHDT, CDR2 YYEEEE. Trimming cost V 0 bases and J 4 bases, with 11 bases left between them. The CDR3 loop reads CASSLAGTLNQPQHF. The CDR3 DNA follows: TGTGCCAGCAGCTTGGCTGGGACACTGAATCAGCCCCAGCATTTT.

The genes are TRBV11-3 and TRBJ2-7; D might be TRBD1 (5 bases). Germline CDR1 SGHNT, CDR2 YENEEA. The CDR3 covers 16 residues. Trimming stripped 4 bases from V and 0 bases from J, with 16 bases between. CDR3 sequence: CASSSQGQGDSYEQYF. In DNA form, the CDR3 reads TGTGCCAGCAGCTCACAAGGGCAGGGTGACTCCTACGAGCAGTACTTC.

The chain carries TRBV6-5 and TRBJ2-7, with 7 bases fitting TRBD2. The ends lost 7 bases at V and 2 bases at J; junction bases unmatched: 2. Germline CDR1 and CDR2: MNHEY and SVGAGI. The CDR3 contains 12 residues. This CDR3 is CASMGGAYEQYF. CDR3 DNA sequence: TGTGCCAGCATGGGGGGGGCCTACGAGCAGTACTTC.

The CDR3 sequence: CASTRGFGEQYF. The CDR3 bases are TGTGCCAGCACTAGGGGATTCGGCGAGCAGTACTTC. The chain employs TRBV2 and TRBJ2-7; tentatively, D is TRBD1 (5 bases). There are 12 residues in the CDR3. V lost 7 bases, J lost 6 bases, and 13 bases lay in between. Germline V gene sequence: CDR1 SNHLY, CDR2 FYNNEI.

The V and J genes are TRBV6-5 and TRBJ1-2; D gene uncertain. The V gene's germline CDR1 is MNHEY and CDR2 SVGAGI. Trimming removed 6 bases from V and 8 bases from J, with 16 bases in between. The CDR3 runs 13 residues. The CDR3 nucleotides are TGTGCCAGCAGCTCTCCTCAGGCGGGGGGCTACACCTTC. This encodes CASSSPQAGGYTF.

The rearrangement links TRBV4-2 to TRBJ2-3; maybe TRBD2 (6 bases). The CDR3 loop spans 16 amino acids. V dropped 4 bases and J dropped 1 base, with 15 bases sitting between them. Per the germline V gene, CDR1 is LGHNA and CDR2 is YNFKEQ. This CDR3 reads CASSRWVGGGTDTQYF. As DNA, the CDR3 is TGTGCCAGCAGCCGGTGGGTAGGCGGGGGCACAGATACGCAGTATTTT.

The chain recombines TRBV3-1 (or the pseudogene TRBV3-2) with TRBJ1-2; TRBD1 might be the D (6 bases). There are 16 residues in the CDR3. CDR1 is LGHDT, CDR2 YNNKEL, per germline (reference sequence). Trimming cost V 0 bases and J 3 bases, with 14 bases left between them. In nucleotides, the CDR3 is TGTGCCAGCAGCCAAGAAGCCTCCAGGGGCTACTATGGCTACACCTTC. This sequence encodes CASSQEASRGYYGYTF.

The J gene is TRBJ1-1, the V gene TRBV2, with unresolved D. V lost 4 bases and J 1 base, leaving 10 bases between the germline ends. Germline loops: CDR1 SNHLY, CDR2 FYNNEI. The CDR3 consists of 14 residues. This chain's CDR3 is CASSVRATNTEAFF. The DNA of the CDR3 is TGTGCCAGCAGTGTGCGGGCGACGAACACTGAAGCTTTCTTT.

The gene calls are TRBV19 and TRBJ1-2, with 10 bases matching TRBD1. V was pared by 4 bases and J by 6 bases, with 2 bases of the junction left unmatched. This CDR3 region has 13 residues. Per germline, CDR1 LNHDA and CDR2 SQIVND (reference sequence). The CDR3 protein is CASSRQGANGYTF. CDR3 DNA: TGTGCCAGTAGTAGACAGGGGGCGAATGGCTACACCTTC.

This chain uses TRBV30 with TRBJ1-5; 7 nucleotides align to TRBD1. Per germline, CDR1 GTSNPN and CDR2 SVGIG (reference sequence). V was clipped by 5 bases and J by 7 bases; unmatched bases: 8. The CDR3 has 13 amino acids. CDR3 DNA sequence: TGTGCCTGGGACGGACAGGTGGGGCAGCCCCAGCATTTT. It codes for CAWDGQVGQPQHF.

The V call is TRBV3-1 (or the pseudogene TRBV3-2), the J call TRBJ2-1, with D tentatively TRBD2 (5 bases). V lost 4 bases to trimming and J lost 5 bases, with 21 bases between them. The CDR3 sequence is 17 residues long. Germline-derived CDR1 and CDR2 are LGHDT and YNNKEL (reference sequence). CDR3 in DNA: TGTGCCAGCAGCCGCTACGCACTAGTTAATTTTGACAATGAGCAGTTCTTC. It is translated as CASSRYALVNFDNEQFF.

The gene calls are TRBV5-5 and TRBJ2-1; D call uncertain. Germline CDR1 SGHKS, CDR2 YYEKEE (reference sequence). The CDR3 runs 13 residues. Deletions cut 0 bases from V and 4 bases from J, with 5 bases between. CDR3 amino acids: CASSLVSYNEQFF. The CDR3 region has the DNA TGTGCCAGCAGCTTGGTATCTTACAATGAGCAGTTCTTC.

V and J are TRBV2 and TRBJ1-1, with TRBD1 as a possible D gene (5 bases). Germline lookup yields CDR1 SNHLY and CDR2 FYNNEI. CDR3 length: 13 residues. The V end was cut by 6 bases, the J end by 1 base, with 9 bases between. In DNA form, the CDR3 reads TGTGCCAGCAGAAGGAGGGGGAACACTGAAGCTTTCTTT. Translated, it gives CASRRRGNTEAFF.

V gene TRBV29-1 combines with J gene TRBJ2-7; TRBD1 aligns across 9 bases. The CDR3 is 12 amino acids. Trimming removed 3 bases from V and 6 bases from J; junction bases left unmatched: 3. Germline loops: CDR1 SQVTM, CDR2 ANQGSEA. The CDR3 DNA reads TGCAGCGTTGAGGACAGGGGTGGCGAGCAGTACTTC. It yields the protein CSVEDRGGEQYF.

CDR3 in DNA: TGTGCCAGCAGTTACTCTTGGGACAGGAACTACGAGCAGTACTTC. This codes for CASSYSWDRNYEQYF. The chain carries TRBV6-5 and TRBJ2-7; 8 positions match TRBD1. The CDR3 has 15 residues. With 0 bases clipped from V and 3 bases from J, the junction kept 4 bases outside the gene matches. Germline V gene sequence: CDR1 MNHEY, CDR2 SVGAGI.

The V gene is TRBV2, the J gene TRBJ1-1; D is unclear. The CDR3 runs to 14 residues. Germline CDR1 and CDR2: SNHLY and FYNNEI. Trimming removed 1 base from V and 5 bases from J, with 11 bases in between. In DNA form, the CDR3 reads TGTGCCAGCAGTGAAGAGGAGGGTATAACTGAAGCTTTCTTT. This codes for CASSEEEGITEAFF. The variable domain in full, with the rest retrieved from reference TRBV2 and TRBJ1-1, is EPEVTQTPSHQVTQMGQEVILRCVPISNHLYFYWYRQILGQKVEFLVSFYNNEISEKSEIFDDQFSVERPDGSNFTLKIRSTKLEDSAMYFCASSEEEGITEAFFGQGTRLTVV.

V usage is TRBV5-1 and J usage is TRBJ1-1; D not resolved. This CDR3 has 14 amino acids. Per the germline V gene, CDR1 is SGHRS and CDR2 is YFSETQ. The V and J ends lost 0 bases and 7 bases respectively, with 13 bases between them. CDR3 region: CASSLAGPPYEAFF. The DNA for the CDR3 is TGCGCCAGCAGCTTGGCCGGTCCCCCTTATGAAGCTTTCTTT.